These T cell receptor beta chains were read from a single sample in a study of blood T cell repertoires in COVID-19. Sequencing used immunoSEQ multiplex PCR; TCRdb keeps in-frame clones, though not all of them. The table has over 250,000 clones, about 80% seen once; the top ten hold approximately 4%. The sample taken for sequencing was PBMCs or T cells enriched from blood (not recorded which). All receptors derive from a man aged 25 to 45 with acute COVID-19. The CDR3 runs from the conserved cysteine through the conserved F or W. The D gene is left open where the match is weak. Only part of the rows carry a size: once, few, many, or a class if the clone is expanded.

CDR3aa: CASSSPGEQFF
CDR3nt: TGTGCCAGCAGCTCCCCGGGGGAGCAGTTCTTC
d_gene: NA
v_gene: TRBV5-1
j_gene: TRBJ2-1
abundance: NA
len: 11

CDR3aa: CASSLTGGAPQHF
CDR3nt: TGTGCCAGCAGTTTAACAGGGGGCGCCCCCCAGCATTTT
d_gene: TRBD1
v_gene: TRBV27
j_gene: TRBJ1-5
abundance: NA
len: 13

CDR3aa: CASSERTSGGTSSTDTQYF
CDR3nt: TGCGCCAGCAGTGAACGGACTAGCGGGGGAACTTCTAGCACAGATACGCAGTATTTT
d_gene: TRBD2
v_gene: TRBV10-2
j_gene: TRBJ2-3
abundance: NA
len: 19

CDR3aa: CASTTTAGSYNSPLHF
CDR3nt: TGTGCCAGCACCACTACGGCCGGGTCTTATAATTCACCCCTCCACTTT
d_gene: NA
v_gene: TRBV5-6
j_gene: TRBJ1-6
abundance: NA
len: 16

CDR3aa: CASSLVGGRMNTEAFF
CDR3nt: TGTGCCAGCAGCCTAGTCGGGGGGCGAATGAACACTGAAGCTTTCTTT
d_gene: NA
v_gene: TRBV11-2
j_gene: TRBJ1-1
abundance: NA
len: 16

CDR3aa: CASQDRQGFHNEQFF
CDR3nt: TGTGCCAGCCAGGATCGTCAGGGTTTCCACAATGAGCAGTTCTTC
d_gene: NA
v_gene: TRBV6-5
j_gene: TRBJ2-1
abundance: NA
len: 15

CDR3aa: CASSQGRSTGNSPLHF
CDR3nt: TGCGCCAGCAGCCAAGGACGTTCGACGGGTAATTCACCCCTCCACTTT
d_gene: NA
v_gene: TRBV4-1
j_gene: TRBJ1-6
abundance: NA
len: 16

CDR3aa: CASSLSLGLLNTEAFF
CDR3nt: TGTGCCAGCAGCTTGTCCCTGGGCCTATTGAACACTGAAGCTTTCTTT
d_gene: NA
v_gene: TRBV11-1
j_gene: TRBJ1-1
abundance: NA
len: 16

CDR3aa: CASNPPGGIYGYTF
CDR3nt: TGTGCCAGTAACCCCCCCGGCGGGATCTATGGCTACACCTTC
d_gene: NA
v_gene: TRBV19
j_gene: TRBJ1-2
abundance: NA
len: 14

CDR3aa: CASSPRTGDGNTEAFF
CDR3nt: TGTGCCAGCTCACCACGGACAGGGGACGGGAACACTGAAGCTTTCTTT
d_gene: TRBD1
v_gene: TRBV18
j_gene: TRBJ1-1
abundance: NA
len: 16

CDR3aa: CASSQGAITAETQYF
CDR3nt: TGTGCCAGCAGCCAAGGGGCCATCACGGCGGAGACCCAGTACTTC
d_gene: NA
v_gene: TRBV14
j_gene: TRBJ2-5
abundance: NA
len: 15

CDR3aa: CASSFEGVWNSPLHF
CDR3nt: TGTGCCAGCAGCTTTGAGGGTGTATGGAATTCACCCCTCCACTTT
d_gene: NA
v_gene: TRBV5-8
j_gene: TRBJ1-6
abundance: NA
len: 15

CDR3aa: CASSPGRSNEQFF
CDR3nt: TGCGCCAGCAGTCCCGGGAGGTCCAATGAGCAGTTCTTC
d_gene: TRBD2
v_gene: TRBV23-1
j_gene: TRBJ2-1
abundance: NA
len: 13

CDR3aa: CASSVITEAFF
CDR3nt: TGTGCCAGCAGCGTTATCACTGAAGCTTTCTTT
d_gene: NA
v_gene: TRBV7-8
j_gene: TRBJ1-1
abundance: NA
len: 11

CDR3aa: CASSGDRGSYQPQHF
CDR3nt: TGTGCCAGCAGCGGGGACAGGGGTTCTTATCAGCCCCAGCATTTT
d_gene: TRBD1
v_gene: TRBV6-5
j_gene: TRBJ1-5
abundance: NA
len: 15

CDR3aa: CASSQYPGQGVPSNTGELFF
CDR3nt: TGCGCCAGCAGCCAATATCCGGGACAGGGGGTACCATCGAACACCGGGGAGCTGTTTTTT
d_gene: TRBD1
v_gene: TRBV5-1
j_gene: TRBJ2-2
abundance: NA
len: 20

CDR3aa: CASSYSMSGGGNTIYF
CDR3nt: TGTGCCAGCAGTTACTCGATGTCGGGAGGCGGAAACACCATATATTTT
d_gene: NA
v_gene: TRBV6-5
j_gene: TRBJ1-3
abundance: NA
len: 16

CDR3aa: CASSPPGNQETQYF
CDR3nt: TGTGCCAGCAGCCCACCGGGGAACCAAGAGACCCAGTACTTC
d_gene: NA
v_gene: TRBV5-4
j_gene: TRBJ2-5
abundance: NA
len: 14

CDR3aa: CASSIVARSGNTIYF
CDR3nt: TGTGCCAGTAGTATAGTGGCCAGATCTGGAAACACCATATATTTT
d_gene: NA
v_gene: TRBV19
j_gene: TRBJ1-3
abundance: NA
len: 15

CDR3aa: CASSRALHLLADQETQYF
CDR3nt: TGTGCCAGCAGTCGGGCCTTACACCTTCTAGCGGACCAAGAGACCCAGTACTTC
d_gene: TRBD2
v_gene: TRBV25-1
j_gene: TRBJ2-5
abundance: once
len: 18

CDR3aa: CASTTGEGGYNEQFF
CDR3nt: TGTGCCAGCACCACGGGGGAGGGAGGATACAATGAGCAGTTCTTC
d_gene: TRBD2
v_gene: TRBV28
j_gene: TRBJ2-1
abundance: NA
len: 15

CDR3aa: CASSLDVASEQFF
CDR3nt: TGTGCCAGCAGCTTAGACGTGGCATCTGAGCAGTTCTTC
d_gene: NA
v_gene: TRBV11-3
j_gene: TRBJ2-1
abundance: NA
len: 13

CDR3aa: CASSISQNTEAFF
CDR3nt: TGTGCCAGCAGCATTAGCCAGAACACTGAAGCTTTCTTT
d_gene: NA
v_gene: TRBV5-1
j_gene: TRBJ1-1
abundance: NA
len: 13

CDR3aa: CASSLGGQGAGQPQHF
CDR3nt: TGTGCCAGCAGCTTAGGGGGACAGGGGGCGGGTCAGCCCCAGCATTTT
d_gene: TRBD1
v_gene: TRBV7-9
j_gene: TRBJ1-5
abundance: NA
len: 16

CDR3aa: CASITGGHQPQHF
CDR3nt: TGTGCCAGCATAACAGGGGGCCATCAGCCCCAGCATTTT
d_gene: TRBD1
v_gene: TRBV28
j_gene: TRBJ1-5
abundance: NA
len: 13

CDR3aa: CASSPGQGGDTQYF
CDR3nt: TGTGCCAGCAGTCCGGGACAGGGTGGTGATACGCAGTATTTT
d_gene: TRBD1
v_gene: TRBV7-9
j_gene: TRBJ2-3
abundance: NA
len: 14

CDR3aa: CSVEEPGGGYTF
CDR3nt: TGCAGCGTTGAAGAACCAGGGGGAGGCTACACCTTC
d_gene: TRBD1
v_gene: TRBV29-1
j_gene: TRBJ1-2
abundance: many
len: 12

CDR3aa: CSVLMTGSEAFF
CDR3nt: TGCAGCGTGCTAATGACAGGGTCCGAAGCTTTCTTT
d_gene: TRBD1
v_gene: TRBV29-1
j_gene: TRBJ1-1
abundance: NA
len: 12

CDR3aa: CASSRTSGGRDTQYF
CDR3nt: TGCGCCAGCAGTCGGACTAGCGGGGGGCGGGATACGCAGTATTTT
d_gene: TRBD2
v_gene: TRBV10-1
j_gene: TRBJ2-3
abundance: NA
len: 15

CDR3aa: CASSGGTGLNTEAFF
CDR3nt: TGTGCCAGCAGCGGGGGGACAGGATTGAACACTGAAGCTTTCTTT
d_gene: TRBD1
v_gene: TRBV9
j_gene: TRBJ1-1
abundance: NA
len: 15

CDR3aa: CASLRRETDTQYF
CDR3nt: TGTGCCAGCTTGAGGCGGGAGACAGATACGCAGTATTTT
d_gene: TRBD2
v_gene: TRBV7-9
j_gene: TRBJ2-3
abundance: NA
len: 13

CDR3aa: CASTRGQRAAGTSTDTQYF
CDR3nt: TGTGCCAGCACCCGGGGACAGCGGGCCGCCGGCACTAGCACAGATACGCAGTATTTT
d_gene: NA
v_gene: TRBV2
j_gene: TRBJ2-3
abundance: NA
len: 19

CDR3aa: CATSIRGLAVNTGELFF
CDR3nt: TGTGCCACCAGCATCCGGGGACTAGCGGTGAACACCGGGGAGCTGTTTTTT
d_gene: TRBD2
v_gene: TRBV24-1
j_gene: TRBJ2-2
abundance: NA
len: 17

CDR3aa: CATGQGGSPLHF
CDR3nt: TGTGCCACCGGGCAGGGAGGATCACCCCTCCACTTT
d_gene: NA
v_gene: TRBV15
j_gene: TRBJ1-6
abundance: NA
len: 12

CDR3aa: CSVILSGNTIYF
CDR3nt: TGCAGCGTCATTTTGTCTGGAAACACCATATATTTT
d_gene: NA
v_gene: TRBV29-1
j_gene: TRBJ1-3
abundance: NA
len: 12

CDR3aa: CASSSSTDTQYF
CDR3nt: TGCGCCAGTTCCTCTAGCACAGATACGCAGTATTTT
d_gene: NA
v_gene: TRBV10-2
j_gene: TRBJ2-3
abundance: NA
len: 12

CDR3aa: CASGTGTGSEKLFF
CDR3nt: TGCGCCAGCGGAACCGGGACAGGGTCTGAAAAACTGTTTTTT
d_gene: TRBD1
v_gene: TRBV5-1
j_gene: TRBJ1-4
abundance: NA
len: 14

CDR3aa: CASSFPLGGANEKLFF
CDR3nt: TGTGCCAGCAGCTTTCCCCTGGGGGGGGCTAATGAAAAACTGTTTTTT
d_gene: NA
v_gene: TRBV5-6
j_gene: TRBJ1-4
abundance: NA
len: 16

CDR3aa: CAIRGQDSGYTF
CDR3nt: TGTGCCATCAGGGGACAGGATTCGGGCTACACCTTC
d_gene: TRBD1
v_gene: TRBV10-3
j_gene: TRBJ1-2
abundance: NA
len: 12